This TCR beta chain derives from a study of beta chain features in type 1 diabetes. General study points: Moderate yet significant TCRB CDR3 shortening was seen in Type 1 diabetes patients in all four CD4+ subsets.

The CDR3 has 14 residues. Looked up from germline, CDR1 is SGHTA and CDR2 is FQGNSA. V was pared by 3 bases and J by 1 base, with 6 bases between. Only a few counts were recorded for this clone. As yet, its antigen is unknown. Expressed TCRB transcripts were sequenced because the entire RNA isolate underwent reverse transcription. Profiling relied on immunoSEQ multiplex PCR, and the TCRdb table lists in-frame clones only, not all of them. The sample contains hundreds of thousands of clones, under 15% of which appear only once. The TCR was taken from a man aged 18 to 29 with type 1 diabetes. J is TRBJ2-2 and V is TRBV7-2; D gene unclear. Sequenced input: naive CD4+ T cells from blood. CDR3 in amino acids: CASSLVRNTGELFF. The DNA for the CDR3 is TGTGCCAGCAGCTTGGTCAGGAACACCGGGGAGCTGTTTTTT.